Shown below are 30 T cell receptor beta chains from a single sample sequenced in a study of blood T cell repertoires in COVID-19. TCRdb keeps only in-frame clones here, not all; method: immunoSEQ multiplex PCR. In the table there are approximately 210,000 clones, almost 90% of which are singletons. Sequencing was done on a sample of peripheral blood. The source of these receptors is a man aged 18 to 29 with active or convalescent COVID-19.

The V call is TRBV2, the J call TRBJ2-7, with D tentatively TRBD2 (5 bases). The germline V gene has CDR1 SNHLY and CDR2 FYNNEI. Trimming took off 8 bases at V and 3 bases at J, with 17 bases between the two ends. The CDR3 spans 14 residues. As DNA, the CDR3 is TGTGCCAGCGGAGGAATTACCGTAGGCTACGAGCAGTACTTC. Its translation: CASGGITVGYEQYF.

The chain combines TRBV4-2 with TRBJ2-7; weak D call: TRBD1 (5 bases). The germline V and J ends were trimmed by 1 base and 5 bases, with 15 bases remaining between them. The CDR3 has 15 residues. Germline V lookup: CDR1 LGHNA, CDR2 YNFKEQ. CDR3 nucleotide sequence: TGTGCCAGCAGCCAAGGGACATTGTCGAGGAACGAGCAGTACTTC. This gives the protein CASSQGTLSRNEQYF.

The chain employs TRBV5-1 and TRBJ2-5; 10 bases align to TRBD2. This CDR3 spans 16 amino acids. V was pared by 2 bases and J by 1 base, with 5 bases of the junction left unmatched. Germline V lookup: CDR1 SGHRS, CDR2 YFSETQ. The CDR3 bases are TGCGCCAGCAGCTTTAGCCCTAGCGGGGGCCAAGAGACCCAGTACTTC. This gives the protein CASSFSPSGGQETQYF.

The CDR3 is CASSDRTGNYGYTF. DNA of the CDR3: TGTGCCAGCAGCGATCGGACAGGCAACTATGGCTACACCTTC. The J gene is TRBJ1-2, the V gene TRBV13; 7 positions agree with TRBD1. The CDR3 loop spans 14 amino acids. Germline CDR1 PRHDT, CDR2 FYEKMQ (reference sequence). V was clipped by 5 bases and J by 2 bases; unmatched bases: 5.

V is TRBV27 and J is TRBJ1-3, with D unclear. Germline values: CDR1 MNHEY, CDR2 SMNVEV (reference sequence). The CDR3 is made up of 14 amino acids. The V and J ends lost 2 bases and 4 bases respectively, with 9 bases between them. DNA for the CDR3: TGTGCCAGCAGTTTAGAGGGCAGAGGAAACACCATATATTTT. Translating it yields CASSLEGRGNTIYF.

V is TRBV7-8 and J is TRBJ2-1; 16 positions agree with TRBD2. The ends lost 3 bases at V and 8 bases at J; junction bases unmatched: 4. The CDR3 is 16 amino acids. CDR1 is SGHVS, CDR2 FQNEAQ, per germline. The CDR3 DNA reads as TGTGCCAGCAGCTTTGTCGGGACTAGCGGGAGGGATGAGCAGTTCTTC. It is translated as CASSFVGTSGRDEQFF.

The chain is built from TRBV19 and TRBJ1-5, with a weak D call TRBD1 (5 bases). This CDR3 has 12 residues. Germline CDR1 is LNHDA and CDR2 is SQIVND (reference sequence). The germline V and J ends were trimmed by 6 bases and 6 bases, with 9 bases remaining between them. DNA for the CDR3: TGTGCCAGTAGCGACCAGGGTCAGCCCCAGCATTTT. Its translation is CASSDQGQPQHF. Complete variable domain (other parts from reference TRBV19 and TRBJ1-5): DGGITQSPKYLFRKEGQNVTLSCEQNLNHDAMYWYRQDPGQGLRLIYYSQIVNDFQKGDIAEGYSVSREKKESFPLTVTSAQKNPTAFYLCASSDQGQPQHFGDGTRLSIL.

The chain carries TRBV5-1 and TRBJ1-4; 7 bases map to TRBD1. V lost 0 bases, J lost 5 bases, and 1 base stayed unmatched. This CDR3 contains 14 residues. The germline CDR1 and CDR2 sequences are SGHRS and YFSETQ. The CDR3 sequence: CASSLGQGNEKLFF. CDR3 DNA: TGCGCCAGCAGCTTGGGACAGGGAAATGAAAAACTGTTTTTT.

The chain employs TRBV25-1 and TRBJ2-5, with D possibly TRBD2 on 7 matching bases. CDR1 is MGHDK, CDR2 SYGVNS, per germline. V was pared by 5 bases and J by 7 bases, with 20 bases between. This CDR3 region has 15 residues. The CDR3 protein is CASSIGLAARGTQYF. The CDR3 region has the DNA TGTGCCAGCAGTATCGGTCTAGCGGCCAGGGGGACCCAGTACTTC.

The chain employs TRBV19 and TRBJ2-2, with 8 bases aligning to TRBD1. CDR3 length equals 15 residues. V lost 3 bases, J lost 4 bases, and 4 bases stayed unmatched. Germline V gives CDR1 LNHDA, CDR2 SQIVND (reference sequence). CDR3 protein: CASSMGTGGTGELFF. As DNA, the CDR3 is TGTGCCAGTAGTATGGGAACAGGGGGCACCGGGGAGCTGTTTTTT.

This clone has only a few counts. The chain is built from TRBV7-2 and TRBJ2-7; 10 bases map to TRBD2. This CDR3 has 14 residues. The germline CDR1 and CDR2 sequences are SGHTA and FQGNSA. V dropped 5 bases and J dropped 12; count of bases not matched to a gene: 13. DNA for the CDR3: TGTGCCAGCAGCCCGGGACCTAGCGGGAGTTTACGGTACTTC. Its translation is CASSPGPSGSLRYF.

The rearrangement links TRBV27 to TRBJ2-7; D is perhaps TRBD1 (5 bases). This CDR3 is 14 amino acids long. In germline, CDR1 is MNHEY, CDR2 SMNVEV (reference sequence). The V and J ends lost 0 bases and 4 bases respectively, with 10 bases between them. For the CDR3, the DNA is TGTGCCAGCAGTTTATCGTCAGGGTCGTACGAGCAGTACTTC. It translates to CASSLSSGSYEQYF.

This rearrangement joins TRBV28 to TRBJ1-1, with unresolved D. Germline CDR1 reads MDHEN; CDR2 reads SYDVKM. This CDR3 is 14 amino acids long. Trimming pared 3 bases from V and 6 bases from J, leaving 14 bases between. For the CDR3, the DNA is TGTGCCAGCAGTTTCCTCCCCTTTAAGCCTGAAGCTTTCTTT. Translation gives CASSFLPFKPEAFF.

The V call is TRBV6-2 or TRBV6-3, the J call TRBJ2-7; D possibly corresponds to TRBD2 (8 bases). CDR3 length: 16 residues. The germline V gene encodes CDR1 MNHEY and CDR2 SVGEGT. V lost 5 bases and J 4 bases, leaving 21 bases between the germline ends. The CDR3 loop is CASSVPSGYRGYEQYF. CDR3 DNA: TGTGCCAGCAGTGTACCTAGCGGGTACAGGGGTTACGAGCAGTACTTC.

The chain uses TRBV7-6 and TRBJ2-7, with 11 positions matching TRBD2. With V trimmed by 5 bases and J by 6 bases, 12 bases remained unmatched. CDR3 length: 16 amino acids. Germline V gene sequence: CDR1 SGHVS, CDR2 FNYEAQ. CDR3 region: CASSIRAGTSGGEQYF. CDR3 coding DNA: TGTGCCAGCAGCATCCGAGCCGGGACTAGCGGAGGCGAGCAGTACTTC.

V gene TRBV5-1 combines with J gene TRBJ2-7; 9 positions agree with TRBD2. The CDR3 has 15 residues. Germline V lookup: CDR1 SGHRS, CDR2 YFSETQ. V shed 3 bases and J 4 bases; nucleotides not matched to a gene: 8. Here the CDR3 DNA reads TGCGCCAGCAGCTCGGGTAATAGCGGGGGTTACGAGCAGTACTTC. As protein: CASSSGNSGGYEQYF.

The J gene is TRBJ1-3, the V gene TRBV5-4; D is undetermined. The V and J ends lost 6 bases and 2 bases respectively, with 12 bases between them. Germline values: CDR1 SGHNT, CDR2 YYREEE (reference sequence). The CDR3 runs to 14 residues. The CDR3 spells CASTEGGAGNTIYF. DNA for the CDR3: TGTGCCAGCACCGAGGGCGGTGCTGGAAACACCATATATTTT. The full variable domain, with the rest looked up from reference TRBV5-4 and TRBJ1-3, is ETGVTQSPTHLIKTRGQQVTLRCSSQSGHNTVSWYQQALGQGPQFIFQYYREEENGRGNFPPRFSGLQFPNYSSELNVNALELDDSALYLCASTEGGAGNTIYFGEGSWLTVV.

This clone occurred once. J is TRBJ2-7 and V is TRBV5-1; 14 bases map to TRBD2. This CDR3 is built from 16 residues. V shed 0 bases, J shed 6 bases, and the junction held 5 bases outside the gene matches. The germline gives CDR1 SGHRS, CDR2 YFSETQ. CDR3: CASSLDGTSGRREQYF. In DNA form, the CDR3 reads TGCGCCAGCAGCTTGGATGGGACTAGCGGGAGACGCGAGCAGTACTTC.

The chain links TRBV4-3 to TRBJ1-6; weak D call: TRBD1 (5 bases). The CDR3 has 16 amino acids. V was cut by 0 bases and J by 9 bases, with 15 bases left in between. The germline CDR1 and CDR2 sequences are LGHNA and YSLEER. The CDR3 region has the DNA TGCGCCAGCAGCCAAGATCTGGGGGGAAGTCGTTCACCCCTCCACTTT. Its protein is CASSQDLGGSRSPLHF.

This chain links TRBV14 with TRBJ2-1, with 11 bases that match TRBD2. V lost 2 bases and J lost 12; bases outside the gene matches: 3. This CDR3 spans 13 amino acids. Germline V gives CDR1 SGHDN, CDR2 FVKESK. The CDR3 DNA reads TGTGCCAGCAGCCAACTAGCGGGAGGACGGCAGTTCTTC. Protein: CASSQLAGGRQFF.

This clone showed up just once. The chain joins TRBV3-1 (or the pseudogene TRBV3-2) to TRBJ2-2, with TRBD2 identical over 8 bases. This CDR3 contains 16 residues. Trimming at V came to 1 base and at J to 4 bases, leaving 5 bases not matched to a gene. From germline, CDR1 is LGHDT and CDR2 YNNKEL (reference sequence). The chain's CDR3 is CASSQGSGRGTGELFF. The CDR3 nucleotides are TGTGCCAGCAGCCAAGGGAGCGGGAGAGGCACCGGGGAGCTGTTTTTT.

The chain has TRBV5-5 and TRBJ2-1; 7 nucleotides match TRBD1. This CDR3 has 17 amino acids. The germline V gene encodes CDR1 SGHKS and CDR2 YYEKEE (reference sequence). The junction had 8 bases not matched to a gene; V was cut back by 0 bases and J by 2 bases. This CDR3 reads CASSLVGQRNPYNEQFF. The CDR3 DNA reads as TGTGCCAGCAGCTTGGTGGGACAGAGAAACCCCTACAATGAGCAGTTCTTC.

CDR3 residues: CASSVGLTGGRNEQFF. In DNA form, the CDR3 reads TGTGCCAGCAGCGTAGGCCTCACGGGAGGGCGGAATGAGCAGTTCTTC. The chain employs TRBV9 and TRBJ2-1; TRBD2 matches at 8 bases. Looked up from germline, CDR1 is SGDLS and CDR2 is YYNGEE. The CDR3 is 16 amino acids. With V trimmed by 0 bases and J by 7 bases, 9 bases remained unmatched.

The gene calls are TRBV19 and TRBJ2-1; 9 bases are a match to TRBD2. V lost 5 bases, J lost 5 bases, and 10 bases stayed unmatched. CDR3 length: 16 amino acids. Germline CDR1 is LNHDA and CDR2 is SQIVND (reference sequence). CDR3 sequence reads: CASSLLAGVKNNEQFF. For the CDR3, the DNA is TGTGCCAGTAGTCTTTTAGCGGGAGTAAAGAACAATGAGCAGTTCTTC.

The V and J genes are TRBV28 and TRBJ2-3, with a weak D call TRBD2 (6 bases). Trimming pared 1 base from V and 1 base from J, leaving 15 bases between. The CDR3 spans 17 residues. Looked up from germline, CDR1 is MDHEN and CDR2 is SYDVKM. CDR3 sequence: CASSLLRLRDRTDTQYF. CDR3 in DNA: TGTGCCAGCAGTTTATTGCGTCTGCGGGACCGCACAGATACGCAGTATTTT.

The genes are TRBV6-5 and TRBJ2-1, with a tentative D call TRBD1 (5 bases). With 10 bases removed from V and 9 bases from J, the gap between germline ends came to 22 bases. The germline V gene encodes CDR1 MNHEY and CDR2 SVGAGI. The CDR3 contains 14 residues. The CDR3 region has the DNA TGTGCCACAGGATTCGACACGCGGCAGGGTGAGCAGTTCTTC. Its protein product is CATGFDTRQGEQFF.

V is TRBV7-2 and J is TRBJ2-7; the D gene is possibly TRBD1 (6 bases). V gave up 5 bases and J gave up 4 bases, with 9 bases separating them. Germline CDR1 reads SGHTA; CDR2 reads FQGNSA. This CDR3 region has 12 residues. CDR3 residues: CASSRTEYEQYF. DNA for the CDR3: TGTGCCAGCAGCAGGACAGAATACGAGCAGTACTTC.

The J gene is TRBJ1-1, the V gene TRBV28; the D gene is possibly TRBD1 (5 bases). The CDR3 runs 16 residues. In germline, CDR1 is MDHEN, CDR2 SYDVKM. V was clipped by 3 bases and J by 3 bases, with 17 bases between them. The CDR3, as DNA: TGTGCCAGCAGTTTTTCCCAGGGTTCTCCTGACACTGAAGCTTTCTTT. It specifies CASSFSQGSPDTEAFF.

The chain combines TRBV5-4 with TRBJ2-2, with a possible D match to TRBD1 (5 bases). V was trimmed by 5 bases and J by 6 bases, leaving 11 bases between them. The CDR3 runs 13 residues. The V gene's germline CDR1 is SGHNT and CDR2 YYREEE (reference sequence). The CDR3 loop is CASRQKGSGELFF. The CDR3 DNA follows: TGTGCCAGCAGGCAAAAGGGGTCCGGGGAGCTGTTTTTT.

As DNA, the CDR3 is TGTGCCAGCAGCTTAGGCGGGGGTAATGAAAAACTGTTTTTT. Translation: CASSLGGGNEKLFF. The chain carries TRBV7-9 and TRBJ1-4; possible D gene TRBD1, 5 bases. Germline-derived CDR1 and CDR2 are SEHNR and FQNEAQ (reference sequence). Trimming shortened V by 1 base and J by 4 bases, and 7 bases separated the two germline ends. The CDR3 runs to 14 residues.